This is a list of T cell receptor beta chains from one sample in a study of blood T cells in healthy people across ages. One entry per CDR3 protein results from TCRdb running MiXCR on the 5' RACE reads. There are 600,000 or so distinct CDR3 sequences in the sample; around 21% occur only once, and approximately 3.6% lies in the top ten. What was sequenced was blood. The receptors come from a man aged 65 to 79 in good health. Both conserved end residues are part of each CDR3. Fields, in order: J gene, V gene, clone size, D gene, CDR3 DNA, CDR3 protein. A D gene is named only where the DNA matches it firmly. A clone size is listed for some rows: how often the clone was seen (once, few, many), or a class if it is expanded.

>TRBJ1-1|TRBV30|-|TRBD1
TGTGCCTGGAGTGGACAGGGGGCCGGGGGAACTGAAGCTTTCTTT
CAWSGQGAGGTEAFF
>TRBJ2-5|TRBV12-3/TRBV12-4|-|TRBD1
TGTGCCAGCAGTCCCGGGGACAGGGTTACGGAGACCCAGTACTTC
CASSPGDRVTETQYF
>TRBJ1-2|TRBV5-1|-|-
TGCGCCAGCACCCCACATCCAGGGAGCGATGGCTGCACCTTC
CASTPHPGSDGCTF
>TRBJ2-7|TRBV15|few|TRBD1
TGTGCCACCAGCAGAGGGGACAGAAACTACGAGCAGTACTTC
CATSRGDRNYEQYF
>TRBJ2-2|TRBV29-1|few|TRBD1
TGCAGCGTTGAACTGCGCAGGGGACAGACCGGGGAGCTGTTTTTT
CSVELRRGQTGELFF
>TRBJ2-4|TRBV2|many|TRBD1
TGTGCCAGCAGTCAAACCGGGACAGGGAGCTTTTCGGAAACAAGGATTCAGTACTTC
CASSQTGTGSFSETRIQYF
>TRBJ1-2|TRBV25-1|-|-
TGTGCCATCGGAGACCGACGTGGCTACACCTTC
CAIGDRRGYTF
>TRBJ2-7|TRBV2|-|TRBD2
TGTGCCAGCACCGTTCTAGCGGGAGCGGGTGAGCAGTACTTC
CASTVLAGAGEQYF
>TRBJ2-5|TRBV5-1|few|-
TGCGCCAGCACCGTGACGGGTAGCGGAGTCCAAGAGACCCAGTACTTC
CASTVTGSGVQETQYF
>TRBJ1-2|TRBV24-1|-|-
TGTGCCACCAGTGATAAGACCTTTTTCTATGGCTACACCTTC
CATSDKTFFYGYTF
>TRBJ2-1|TRBV7-3|many|-
TGTGCCAGCAGCTTAACCCCGGGGAGCTCCTACAATGAGCAGTTCTTC
CASSLTPGSSYNEQFF
>TRBJ2-1|TRBV6-1|few|-
TGTGCCAGCAGAGGGGCCTCAGCCTACAATGAGCAGTTCTTC
CASRGASAYNEQFF
>TRBJ1-1|TRBV5-5|-|-
TGTGCCAGCAGATTGGTAGTTGGAGGAAACACTGAAGCTTTCTTT
CASRLVVGGNTEAFF
>TRBJ2-2|TRBV6-5|many|-
TGTGCCAGCAGATCCCCGGGGGGCGCCACCGGGGAGCTGTTTTTT
CASRSPGGATGELFF
>TRBJ1-2|TRBV12-3/TRBV12-4|many|TRBD1
TGTGCCAGCAGTTTAGCCGGACAGGAGAATGGCTACACCTTC
CASSLAGQENGYTF
>TRBJ2-7|TRBV3-1|-|-
TGTGCCAGCAGCCCCCTGGACGGACCCTACGAGCAGTACTTC
CASSPLDGPYEQYF
>TRBJ2-7|TRBV6-1|-|-
TGTGCCAGCAGTGATGGGGGGTTCTACGGGCAGTACTTC
CASSDGGFYGQYF
>TRBJ2-1|TRBV14|few|-
TGTGCCAGCAGCCCTTTACGGACAGTCGGTTCCTACAATGAGCAGTTCTTC
CASSPLRTVGSYNEQFF
>TRBJ2-7|TRBV2|-|-
TGTGCCAGCATACGGGACCCGATACAGTCGAACTACGAGCAGTACTTC
CASIRDPIQSNYEQYF
>TRBJ2-1|TRBV6-5|few|-
TGTGCCAGCAGTTCCTTTGAGGGGATGAGCTCCTACAATGAGCAGTTCTTC
CASSSFEGMSSYNEQFF
>TRBJ1-4|TRBV27|-|-
TGTGCCAGCAGTTTTGAGGCGTTTGGTGAAAAACTGTTTTTT
CASSFEAFGEKLFF
>TRBJ2-7|TRBV28|few|TRBD1
TGTGCCAGCACCGCCGGGACAGGGGGCTACGAGCAGTACTTC
CASTAGTGGYEQYF
>TRBJ1-2|TRBV6-5|-|-
TGTGCCAGCAGCTCGCGGCCGAGTTATGGCTACACCTTC
CASSSRPSYGYTF
>TRBJ2-2|TRBV10-3|few|TRBD2
TGTGCCATCAGTGTGGGACTAGCGAGCACCGGGGAGCTGTTTTTT
CAISVGLASTGELFF
>TRBJ2-7|TRBV14|-|TRBD2
TGTGCCAGCAGCCAGGGAAAAGGACTAGCGGGAGTATACAACGAGCAGTACTTC
CASSQGKGLAGVYNEQYF
>TRBJ2-1|TRBV29-1|many|-
TGCAGCGGGAGAGGGGCACTCGGCGAGCAGTTCTTC
CSGRGALGEQFF
>TRBJ1-4|TRBV20-1|many|TRBD1
TGCAGTGCAGCCGACAGGGGGCAAACTAATGAAAAACTGTTTTTT
CSAADRGQTNEKLFF
>TRBJ2-7|TRBV7-2|few|-
TGTGCCAGCAGCCCAACTAGCAGAGGGCGGTCGATCTCCTACGAGCAGTACTTC
CASSPTSRGRSISYEQYF
>TRBJ2-1|TRBV4-3|few|-
TGCGCCAGCAGCCAAGAAAAGGCCCAGGGACGAGAGCAGTTCTTC
CASSQEKAQGREQFF
>TRBJ1-5|TRBV12-3/TRBV12-4|few|-
TGTGCCAGCAGTTTGGCCACTCCTCCCCAGCATTTT
CASSLATPPQHF
>TRBJ2-3|TRBV29-1|-|-
TGCAGCGTTGAAAAGGGGACGACAGGCGCAGATACGCAGTATTTT
CSVEKGTTGADTQYF
>TRBJ2-7|TRBV20-1|few|TRBD1
TGCAGTGCTACCGGGACAGGGGGCAACGAGCAGTACTTC
CSATGTGGNEQYF
>TRBJ2-1|TRBV29-1|-|TRBD1
TGCAGCTCAAGCTCCGGACAGGGTGTGGAGGGGGTCAATGAGCAGTTCTTC
CSSSSGQGVEGVNEQFF
>TRBJ2-2|TRBV6-5|-|-
TGTGCCAGCACCATGGTGAACACCGGGGAGCTGTTTTTT
CASTMVNTGELFF
>TRBJ1-1|TRBV29-1|-|-
TGCAGCGTTCAAGGGAACATGAACACTGAAGCTTTCTTT
CSVQGNMNTEAFF
>TRBJ2-5|TRBV12-3/TRBV12-4|few|TRBD1
TGTGCCAGCAGTTCTGACAGGGCGTGGGAGACCCAGTACTTC
CASSSDRAWETQYF
>TRBJ2-1|TRBV5-6|-|TRBD2
TGTGCCAGCAGCTTTAGGAGACTAGCGGAATACAATGAGCAGTTCTTC
CASSFRRLAEYNEQFF
>TRBJ2-7|TRBV29-1|-|-
TGCAGCGTTGACCTGGGTAGGGACGAGCAGTACTTC
CSVDLGRDEQYF
>TRBJ2-5|TRBV10-3|many|-
TGTGCCATCAGTGACGATGGGAGAGAGACCCAGTACTTC
CAISDDGRETQYF
>TRBJ2-1|TRBV18|-|TRBD2
TGTGCCAGCTCACCACCGGGACTAAACTACAATGAGCAGTTCTTC
CASSPPGLNYNEQFF
>TRBJ2-7|TRBV7-9|many|-
TGTGCCAGCAGCTTGGGGGAGGGGGCAATCTACGAGCAGTACTTC
CASSLGEGAIYEQYF
>TRBJ2-5|TRBV5-1|-|-
TGCGCCAGCAGCATCCTAGGGGACCAAGAGACCCAGTACTTC
CASSILGDQETQYF
>TRBJ1-3|TRBV6-5|-|-
TGTGCCAGCAGCTCACCCTCTGGAAACACCATATATTTT
CASSSPSGNTIYF
>TRBJ1-1|TRBV12-3/TRBV12-4|few|TRBD1
TGTGCCTGCAGTCCCCGACAGGGCGCCAACACTGAAGCTTTCTTT
CACSPRQGANTEAFF
>TRBJ2-7|TRBV14|few|TRBD1
TGTGCCAGCAGCCAAGAAGTCAAGTATGACAGGGGATACGAGCAGTACTTC
CASSQEVKYDRGYEQYF
>TRBJ2-4|TRBV28|-|TRBD2
TGTGCCAGCAGACCCGGGACTAGCGGGAGTCAAAACACTCAGTACTTC
CASRPGTSGSQNTQYF
>TRBJ2-7|TRBV20-1|few|TRBD2
TGCAGTGCTAGGCTAGCGGTTCCACAAAACGAGCAGTACTTC
CSARLAVPQNEQYF
>TRBJ2-7|TRBV20-1|-|-
TGCAGTGCTAGAGACCTCGCCGAGGCAGCCTACGAGCAGTACTTC
CSARDLAEAAYEQYF
>TRBJ2-1|TRBV9|few|-
TGTGCCAGCGGACGAGGCCCGGACTACAATGAGCAGTTCTTC
CASGRGPDYNEQFF
>TRBJ1-4|TRBV5-1|few|TRBD1
TGCGCCAGCAGCTGGGGGGGACAGGGGTCTCCGTTTAATGAAAAACTGTTTTTT
CASSWGGQGSPFNEKLFF
>TRBJ1-1|TRBV15|few|-
TGTGCCACCAGCGGGCCCTTGGGACACCCCGGCTCCACTGAAGCTTTCTTT
CATSGPLGHPGSTEAFF
>TRBJ2-2|TRBV6-1|-|-
TGTGCCAGCCCGGGAGACCCTGAGAACACCGGGGAGCTGTTTTTT
CASPGDPENTGELFF
>TRBJ2-6|TRBV6-5|-|-
TGTGCCAGTATGCTGGGGCCTGGGGCCAACGTCCTGACTTTC
CASMLGPGANVLTF
>TRBJ2-1|TRBV5-1|many|TRBD1
TGCGCCAGCAGCGAGGAGACAGGGGTGAATGAGCAGTTCTTC
CASSEETGVNEQFF
>TRBJ2-2|TRBV6-1|few|-
TGTGCCATCACACCTAGGGGGACGAACACCGGGGAGCTGTTTTTT
CAITPRGTNTGELFF
>TRBJ2-1|TRBV4-3|-|-
TGCGCCAGCAGCAAAAGATGGCTTGGGGAAACCCCCTACAATGAGCAGTTCTTC
CASSKRWLGETPYNEQFF
>TRBJ2-5|TRBV20-1|-|TRBD2
TGCAGTGCTAGGGTCCCTCTAGCGGGAAGGGAGACCCAGTACTTC
CSARVPLAGRETQYF
>TRBJ2-2|TRBV21-1|many|-
TGTGCCAGCAGCAAAGCATCAGGGCCCACCGGGGAGCTGTTTTTT
CASSKASGPTGELFF
>TRBJ1-5|TRBV7-9|-|TRBD1
TGTGCCAGCAGCTCAAACGAGGGGGCTAGCAATCAGCCCCAGCATTTT
CASSSNEGASNQPQHF